This T cell receptor beta chain originates from a study of graft-versus-host responses after intestinal transplantation. Background on the study: Among the recipients, all got anti-thymocyte globulin induction and then tacrolimus and steroids for about 3 years.

The protocol was immunoSEQ multiplex PCR, while the TCRdb copy is restricted to in-frame clones and leaves out a portion. The sample has approximately 14,000 clones; 25% to 30% are singletons. Researchers sorted proliferating CFSE-low CD3+CD4+ and CD3+CD8+ responders once the reaction had finished. The CDR3 runs 14 residues. The ends lost 2 bases at V and 4 bases at J; junction bases unmatched: 2. Germline CDR1 reads SGHDT; CDR2 reads YYEEEE. This receptor was taken from a human patient who received an intestinal transplant. The rearrangement uses TRBV5-6 and TRBJ2-5; 10 bases map to TRBD2. The sequencing used alloreactive CD4+ T cells from a mixed lymphocyte reaction culture, collected before intestinal transplant. Subset here: CFSE-low proliferating T cells sorted from roughly six-day pre-transplant mixed lymphocyte reaction (GvH or HvG direction). CDR3 in amino acids: CASSLEREGETQYF. The DNA for the CDR3 is TGTGCCAGCAGCTTAGAGCGGGAGGGAGAGACCCAGTACTTC.